One sample yielded the 21 T cell receptor beta chains listed below, sequenced in a study of OX40 agonist ivuxolimab in advanced cancers. Profiled with immunoSEQ multiplex PCR; TCRdb holds only in-frame clones, not every one. The sample lists tens of thousands of clones, approximately 81% occurring once. This material consisted of CD4+ or CD8+ T cells sorted from blood, taken in a trial of the OX40 agonist ivuxolimab. The receptors stem from an adult with an advanced solid tumor such as melanoma, head and neck, liver or kidney cancer.

This clone was observed once. The chain links TRBV5-6 to TRBJ2-7; TRBD1 matches 9 bases. With V trimmed by 0 bases and J by 10 bases, 20 bases remained unmatched. The CDR3 length is 18 residues. Germline-derived CDR1 and CDR2 are SGHDT and YYEEEE. CDR3 coding DNA: TGTGCCAGCAGCTTGGGGGTAATCCCGGGACAGGGATCAACGAGCCAGTACGTC. It yields the protein CASSLGVIPGQGSTSQYV.

The chain recombines TRBV11-2 with TRBJ2-3; unclear D gene. The CDR3 is made up of 14 amino acids. V gave up 5 bases and J gave up 6 bases, with 15 bases separating them. Germline CDR1 reads SGHAT; CDR2 reads FQNNGV. The CDR3 DNA sequence: TGTGCCAGCAGCCCGATTCGTCGTCCGGATACGCAGTATTTT. This codes for CASSPIRRPDTQYF.

This clone came up once. CDR3 amino acids: CASSGGGGANEKLFF. Written as DNA, the CDR3 is TGTGCCAGCAGTGGGGGTGGAGGGGCTAATGAAAAACTGTTTTTT. The chain combines TRBV6-1 with TRBJ1-4, with TRBD1 as a possible D gene (5 bases). Deletions cut 4 bases from V and 3 bases from J, with 12 bases between. Germline CDR1 reads MNHNS; CDR2 reads SASEGT. This CDR3 contains 15 residues.

CDR3 residues: CASSLRGAATIYEQYF. The CDR3 DNA reads TGTGCCAGCAGCTTGAGGGGAGCGGCCACGATCTACGAGCAGTACTTC. The V and J genes are TRBV5-6 and TRBJ2-7, with D possibly being TRBD1 or TRBD2 (5 bases each). The ends were cut back, 1 base at V and 3 bases at J, with 17 bases in the middle. CDR3 length equals 16 residues. Germline CDR1 reads SGHDT; CDR2 reads YYEEEE.

The chain uses TRBV28 and TRBJ1-5, with a tentative D call TRBD1 (5 bases). The ends were cut back, 6 bases at V and 0 bases at J, with 21 bases in the middle. Per germline, CDR1 MDHEN and CDR2 SYDVKM. This CDR3 contains 18 residues. CDR3 DNA sequence: TGTGCCAGCAGCACGGGGCAGGGCTTCTCTTATAGCAATCAGCCCCAGCATTTT. This codes for CASSTGQGFSYSNQPQHF.

The CDR3 sequence is CASSPSADRVNYGYTF. Here the CDR3 DNA reads TGTGCCAGCAGCCCATCCGCAGACAGGGTTAACTATGGCTACACCTTC. This chain links TRBV7-2 with TRBJ1-2; TRBD1 aligns across 7 bases. After removal of 5 bases from V and 1 base from J, the junction contained 10 bases not matched to a gene. The CDR3 runs 16 residues. Germline V gene sequence: CDR1 SGHTA, CDR2 FQGNSA.

This clone was observed a few times. The chain is built from TRBV28 and TRBJ1-2, with D maybe TRBD1 (5 bases). Germline-derived CDR1 and CDR2 are MDHEN and SYDVKM. Between the trimmed V and J ends, which lost 7 bases and 0 bases, there was a span of 12 bases. The CDR3 loop spans 14 amino acids. The CDR3 loop is CASIRDGANYGYTF. In DNA form, the CDR3 reads TGTGCCAGCATCAGGGACGGAGCTAACTATGGCTACACCTTC.

The V and J genes are TRBV4-2 and TRBJ2-7; 8 bases agree with TRBD1. With 2 bases clipped from V and 4 bases from J, the junction kept 7 bases outside the gene matches. The length of the CDR3 is 15 residues. CDR1 is LGHNA and CDR2 is YNFKEQ in the germline V gene. The CDR3 sequence is CASSQFSQGEYEQYF. Here the CDR3 DNA reads TGTGCCAGCAGCCAATTCTCACAGGGGGAATACGAGCAGTACTTC.

The chain links TRBV4-3 to TRBJ1-1, with 8 bases aligning to TRBD1. The germline V gene encodes CDR1 LGHNA and CDR2 YSLEER. This CDR3 is 16 amino acids long. The V gene end was trimmed by 4 bases and the J gene end by 8 bases; junction bases not matched to a gene: 15. CDR3 in amino acids: CASSPGQASSLGEAFF. The CDR3 DNA reads as TGCGCCAGCAGCCCGGGACAGGCTTCCTCCCTTGGGGAAGCTTTCTTT.

The chain recombines TRBV2 with TRBJ2-3, with D tentatively TRBD1 (6 bases). Looked up from germline, CDR1 is SNHLY and CDR2 is FYNNEI. V lost 8 bases and J lost 3, with 18 bases in between. CDR3 length equals 15 residues. DNA of the CDR3: TGTGCCAGCTCCGAAGGGGGAGAGGGGACAGATACGCAGTATTTT. It yields the protein CASSEGGEGTDTQYF.

This clone was counted between two and nine times. The chain is built from TRBV5-5 and TRBJ2-7; 9 bases are shared with TRBD1. Germline V gene sequence: CDR1 SGHKS, CDR2 YYEKEE (reference sequence). The CDR3 length is 16 residues. V lost 3 bases, J lost 4 bases, and 11 bases stayed unmatched. Here the CDR3 reads CASSSGPGQGVYEQYF. The DNA for the CDR3 is TGTGCCAGCAGCTCAGGACCGGGACAGGGTGTATACGAGCAGTACTTC.

This chain joins TRBV7-8 and TRBJ1-1, with a weak D call TRBD1 (5 bases). CDR3 length equals 15 residues. Trimming stripped 1 base from V and 4 bases from J, with 13 bases between. Germline V CDR1 and CDR2: SGHVS, FQNEAQ. In DNA form, the CDR3 reads TGTGCCAGCAGCTTAGACACTCGGGGGGGCACTGAAGCTTTCTTT. It yields the protein CASSLDTRGGTEAFF.

The V and J genes are TRBV15 and TRBJ2-7, with D possibly matching TRBD2 (6 bases). Germline assignment: CDR1 LNHNV and CDR2 YYDKDF (reference sequence). Trimming took 2 bases from V and 7 from J, leaving 21 bases between them. This CDR3 is 16 amino acids long. The DNA for the CDR3 is TGTGCCACCAGCAGAAGGAGGGCCGGCGGAGTTTGGGAGCAGTACTTC. It specifies CATSRRRAGGVWEQYF.

This chain joins TRBV7-9 and TRBJ2-3; TRBD2 aligns across 9 bases. Germline CDR1 SEHNR, CDR2 FQNEAQ (reference sequence). V was pared by 7 bases and J by 2 bases, with 10 bases of the junction left unmatched. This CDR3 comprises 16 residues. This chain's CDR3 is CASTIVVAGDTDTQYF. CDR3 bases: TGTGCCAGCACCATAGTGGTAGCGGGGGACACAGATACGCAGTATTTT.

This rearrangement joins TRBV5-6 to TRBJ1-4; weak D call: TRBD1 (5 bases). V lost 4 bases and J lost 8, with 15 bases in between. The CDR3 covers 14 residues. CDR1 and CDR2 from the germline V gene are SGHDT and YYEEEE. The CDR3 DNA reads as TGTGCCAGCAGCCCAGGGACCCGGGGGGAAAAACTGTTTTTT. Translating it yields CASSPGTRGEKLFF.

This clone showed up just a few times. CDR3 sequence: CASSYSPGGGYGYTF. CDR3 in DNA: TGTGCCAGCAGTTACTCCCCAGGAGGAGGGTATGGCTACACCTTC. This chain uses TRBV6-5 with TRBJ1-2; D is unresolved. Trimming pared 0 bases from V and 5 bases from J, leaving 13 bases between. The CDR3 is made up of 15 amino acids. The germline V gene encodes CDR1 MNHEY and CDR2 SVGAGI.

The CDR3 reads CASQDRAGNTIYF. For the CDR3, the DNA is TGTGCCAGCCAGGACAGGGCTGGAAACACCATATATTTT. The chain couples TRBV18 to TRBJ1-3, with 8 bases that match TRBD1. The germline V gene encodes CDR1 KGHSH and CDR2 LQKENI. The V and J ends lost 8 bases and 2 bases, in that order; junction bases with no gene match: 2. CDR3 length equals 13 residues.

This clone has just a few counts. This chain connects TRBV5-1 to TRBJ2-3; 12 bases map to TRBD2. Germline CDR1 SGHRS, CDR2 YFSETQ. Trimming cost V 3 bases and J 6 bases; bases outside gene matches: 5. The CDR3 runs 15 residues. CDR3 DNA: TGCGCCAGCAGCTCCGGACTAGCGGGACCCGATACGCAGTATTTT. Translated: CASSSGLAGPDTQYF.

This chain uses TRBV5-5 with TRBJ2-7; 7 bases agree with TRBD1. Germline V gene sequence: CDR1 SGHKS, CDR2 YYEKEE (reference sequence). This CDR3 has 13 residues. Trimming at V came to 3 bases and at J to 4 bases, leaving 4 bases not matched to a gene. CDR3 in amino acids: CASSWDSKYEQYV. The CDR3 DNA reads as TGTGCCAGCAGCTGGGACAGTAAGTACGAGCAGTACGTC.

This clone was counted between two and nine times. This rearrangement joins TRBV7-9 to TRBJ2-6, with 7 bases fitting TRBD1. This CDR3 is built from 15 residues. Germline values: CDR1 SEHNR, CDR2 FQNEAQ (reference sequence). V lost 5 bases to trimming and J lost 5 bases; unmatched junction nucleotides: 6. CDR3: CASSRQGPRANVLTF. Written as DNA, the CDR3 is TGTGCCAGCAGCCGACAGGGTCCTAGGGCCAACGTCCTGACTTTC.

This chain links TRBV7-3 with TRBJ2-3; 11 nucleotides match TRBD2. The CDR3 loop spans 14 amino acids. V lost 5 bases to trimming and J lost 5 bases; unmatched junction nucleotides: 3. Per germline, CDR1 SGHTA and CDR2 FQGTGA. The CDR3: CASSPGTSGDTQYF. CDR3 DNA: TGTGCCAGCAGCCCGGGGACTAGCGGAGATACGCAGTATTTT.